This T cell receptor beta chain was identified during a study of blood T cell repertoires in COVID-19. Recruits, aged 18 to 89 years, lived in under 25 US areas. Assignments of participants to cohorts depended upon their own reported clinical history. CDR1 and CDR2 (germline): LNHDA, SQIVND (reference sequence). Trimming shortened V by 8 bases and J by 0 bases, and 17 bases separated the two germline ends. The CDR3 totals 16 residues. The assay was immunoSEQ multiplex PCR, and TCRdb's table has in-frame clones only and misses some. The repertoire holds some 390,000 clones, with 85% to 90% as singletons.

The TCR originated in a woman between 25 and 40 years old who had recovered from COVID-19. V usage is TRBV19 and J usage is TRBJ1-5, with D perhaps matching TRBD1 (5 bases). The sample was PBMCs or T cells enriched from blood (not recorded which). The CDR3 DNA reads as TGTGCCAGTCAAAAAGAACAGGCGATTAGCAATCAGCCCCAGCATTTT. Its translation is CASQKEQAISNQPQHF.